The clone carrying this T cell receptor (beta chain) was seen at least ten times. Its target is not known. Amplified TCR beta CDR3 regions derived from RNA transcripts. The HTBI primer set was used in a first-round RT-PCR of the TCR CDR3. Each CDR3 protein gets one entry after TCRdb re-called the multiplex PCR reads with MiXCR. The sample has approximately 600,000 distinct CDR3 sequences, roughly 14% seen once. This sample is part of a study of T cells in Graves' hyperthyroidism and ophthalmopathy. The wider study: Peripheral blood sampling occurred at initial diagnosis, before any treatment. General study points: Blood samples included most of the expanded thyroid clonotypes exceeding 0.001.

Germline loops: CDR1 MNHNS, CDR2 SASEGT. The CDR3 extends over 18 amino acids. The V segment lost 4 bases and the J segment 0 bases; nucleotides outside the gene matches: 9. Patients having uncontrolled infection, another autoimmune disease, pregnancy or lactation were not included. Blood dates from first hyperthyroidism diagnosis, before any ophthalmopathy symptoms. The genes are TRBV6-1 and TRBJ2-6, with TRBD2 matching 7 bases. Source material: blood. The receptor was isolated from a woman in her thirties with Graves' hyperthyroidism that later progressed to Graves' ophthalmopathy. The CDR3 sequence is CASSARDRGGSGANVLTF. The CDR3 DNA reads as TGTGCCAGCAGTGCCCGGGACCGCGGGGGCTCTGGGGCCAACGTCCTGACTTTC.